The 20 T cell receptor beta chains below were found in one sample sequenced in a study of neoadjuvant nivolumab and ipilimumab in lung cancer. Using immunoSEQ multiplex PCR, the repertoire was profiled, and TCRdb retains in-frame clones only, with some absent. This sample has about 23,000 clones, with under 90% found just once. Sample: peripheral blood, taken before neoadjuvant nivolumab, alone or with ipilimumab. All receptors come from an adult with non-small cell lung cancer.

The rearrangement links TRBV10-3 to TRBJ2-5; D unclear. Germline lookup yields CDR1 ENHRY and CDR2 SYGVKD. This CDR3 contains 14 residues. V shed 6 bases and J shed 1 base, with 12 bases lying between them. The CDR3 is CAIRVNVVQETQYF. DNA for the CDR3: TGTGCCATCAGGGTCAATGTGGTCCAAGAGACCCAGTACTTC.

The chain has TRBV5-6 and TRBJ2-7; 8 bases match TRBD1. Germline V gives CDR1 SGHDT, CDR2 YYEEEE. CDR3 length: 16 amino acids. V shed 4 bases and J 3 bases; nucleotides not matched to a gene: 12. Here the CDR3 reads CASSGGTGGMVYEQYF. The CDR3 DNA is TGTGCCAGCAGCGGGGGTACAGGGGGGATGGTCTACGAGCAGTACTTC.

This clone was seen more than once but under ten times. The V call is TRBV7-8, the J call TRBJ2-7, with TRBD1 identical over 7 bases. Germline V gives CDR1 SGHVS, CDR2 FQNEAQ. The CDR3 extends over 14 amino acids. J was trimmed by 6 bases and V by 2 bases; bases with no gene match: 7. CDR3 amino acids: CASSLSTGVGEQYF. The DNA for the CDR3 is TGTGCCAGCAGCTTATCAACAGGGGTAGGCGAGCAGTACTTC.

The chain links TRBV18 to TRBJ2-7; D is undetermined. The CDR3 extends over 13 amino acids. Germline V lookup: CDR1 KGHSH, CDR2 LQKENI. V lost 3 bases and J 7 bases, leaving 13 bases between the germline ends. For the CDR3, the DNA is TGTGCCAGCTCACCGACACGGGTCGGGGAGCAGTACTTC. Translated: CASSPTRVGEQYF.

The genes are TRBV18 and TRBJ2-7, with 7 nucleotides matching TRBD1. The CDR3 totals 14 residues. V gave up 3 bases and J gave up 1 base; unmatched junction bases: 3. Germline V lookup: CDR1 KGHSH, CDR2 LQKENI. The CDR3 nucleotides are TGTGCCAGCTCACCCGGACAGGCTTCCTACGAGCAGTACTTC. Protein product: CASSPGQASYEQYF.

The chain combines TRBV30 with TRBJ1-3; a possible D gene is TRBD1 (5 bases). The V and J ends lost 0 bases and 3 bases respectively, with 12 bases between them. The CDR3 has 15 residues. CDR1 GTSNPN and CDR2 SVGIG come from the germline V gene (reference sequence). The CDR3 DNA sequence: TGTGCCTGGAGTGTACCAGGGCGAGGTGGAAACACCATATATTTT. Translated, it gives CAWSVPGRGGNTIYF. The complete variable domain, with remaining parts taken from reference TRBV30 and TRBJ1-3, reads SQTIHQWPATLVQPVGSPLSLECTVEGTSNPNLYWYRQAAGRGLQLLFYSVGIGQISSEVPQNLSASRPQDRQFILSSKKLLLSDSGFYLCAWSVPGRGGNTIYFGEGSWLTVV.

V and J are TRBV5-1 and TRBJ2-5; 14 bases are shared with TRBD2. The CDR3 has 13 amino acids. Germline-derived CDR1 and CDR2 are SGHRS and YFSETQ. The trim removed 10 bases at V and 4 bases at J, leaving 3 bases unmatched. CDR3 DNA: TGCGCCTGCGGACTAGCGGGAGGAGAGACCCAGTACTTC. This codes for CACGLAGGETQYF.

This chain joins TRBV7-2 and TRBJ2-7, with 11 bases aligning to TRBD2. The CDR3 covers 14 residues. The germline V gene encodes CDR1 SGHTA and CDR2 FQGNSA. Losses at the gene ends were 4 bases for V and 5 bases for J; bases not matched to a gene: 4. The CDR3 DNA reads as TGTGCCAGCAGCTACCTAGCGGGAGGAAACGAGCAGTACTTC. Translated, it gives CASSYLAGGNEQYF. Together with reference TRBV7-2 and TRBJ2-7, the CDR3 gives the full variable domain: GAGVSQSPSNKVTEKGKDVELRCDPISGHTALYWYRQSLGQGLEFLIYFQGNSAPDKSGLPSDRFSAERTGGSVSTLTIQRTQQEDSAVYLCASSYLAGGNEQYFGPGTRLTVT.

This chain links TRBV5-1 with TRBJ2-1, with TRBD2 matching 12 bases. V lost 1 base to trimming and J lost 7 bases; unmatched junction nucleotides: 6. This CDR3 is 16 amino acids long. Germline CDR1 and CDR2: SGHRS and YFSETQ. The CDR3 region is CASSLLTSGSGNEQFF. CDR3 in DNA: TGCGCCAGCAGCTTGCTGACTAGCGGGAGTGGGAATGAGCAGTTCTTC.

V usage is TRBV10-3 and J usage is TRBJ1-1; D might be TRBD1 (6 bases). The CDR3 is 13 residues long. Germline CDR1 and CDR2: ENHRY and SYGVKD. V shed 8 bases and J shed 2 bases, with 12 bases lying between them. The DNA of the CDR3 is TGTGCCATCGCGAGGGGGGTAAACACTGAAGCTTTCTTT. This encodes CAIARGVNTEAFF.

This chain connects TRBV30 to TRBJ1-2; maybe TRBD1 (5 bases). CDR3 size: 11 residues. Germline assignment: CDR1 GTSNPN and CDR2 SVGIG (reference sequence). Trimming took 4 bases from V and 4 from J, leaving 7 bases between them. The CDR3 spells CAWTGFYGYTF. The CDR3 DNA sequence: TGTGCCTGGACAGGGTTCTATGGCTACACCTTC.

This clone was observed a single time. The chain employs TRBV7-9 and TRBJ2-7, with D possibly being TRBD2 (7 bases). The germline gives CDR1 SEHNR, CDR2 FQNEAQ (reference sequence). The germline V and J ends were trimmed by 2 bases and 2 bases, with 16 bases remaining between them. The CDR3 is 16 amino acids. The CDR3 sequence is CASSLKSGTNTYEQYF. In nucleotides, the CDR3 is TGTGCCAGCAGCTTAAAGAGCGGGACAAATACCTACGAGCAGTACTTC. Combining the CDR3 with reference TRBV7-9 and TRBJ2-7 gives the whole variable domain DTGVSQNPRHKITKRGQNVTFRCDPISEHNRLYWYRQTLGQGPEFLTYFQNEAQLEKSRLLSDRFSAERPKGSFSTLEIQRTEQGDSAMYLCASSLKSGTNTYEQYFGPGTRLTVT.

The genes are TRBV7-2 and TRBJ1-1, with D possibly matching TRBD1 (5 bases). V gave up 4 bases and J gave up 1 base, with 7 bases separating them. Germline V gene sequence: CDR1 SGHTA, CDR2 FQGNSA. The CDR3 covers 13 residues. The CDR3, as DNA: TGTGCCAGCAGCTCCCAGGGGAACACTGAAGCTTTCTTT. It yields the protein CASSSQGNTEAFF.

The chain couples TRBV18 to TRBJ1-1; D call uncertain. Germline CDR1 KGHSH, CDR2 LQKENI. V was clipped by 1 base and J by 11 bases, with 8 bases between them. The CDR3 runs to 11 residues. The CDR3 sequence is CASSPQGRAFF. As DNA, the CDR3 is TGTGCCAGCTCACCACAGGGCAGGGCTTTCTTT.

In this sample, this clone turned up once. The CDR3 DNA reads as TGTGCCAGCAGTTTCTCCCGGGAAAGTAACACTGAAGCTTTCTTT. This gives the protein CASSFSRESNTEAFF. The V call is TRBV6-6, the J call TRBJ1-1; D remains ambiguous. This CDR3 region has 15 residues. Germline CDR1 MNHNY, CDR2 SVGAGI (reference sequence). The germline V and J ends were trimmed by 4 bases and 2 bases, with 14 bases remaining between them.

This clone was found once. The CDR3: CAWSGDRVDTDTQYF. The CDR3 region has the DNA TGTGCCTGGAGTGGGGACAGAGTAGACACAGATACGCAGTATTTT. The rearrangement joins TRBV30 to TRBJ2-3; 7 bases map to TRBD1. This CDR3 has 15 residues. Trimming took 1 base from V and 2 from J; bases not matched to a gene: 6. Germline CDR1 GTSNPN, CDR2 SVGIG (reference sequence).

To note about this clone: An end of the junction differs from the germline gene, which may be a read error. J is TRBJ1-1 and V is TRBV7-7; TRBD1 is a possible D gene (5 bases). Germline CDR1 reads SSHAT; CDR2 reads FNYEAQ (reference sequence). The CDR3 has 14 amino acids. CDR3: CASSPLGGGTEAFF. CDR3 DNA sequence: TGTGCTAGCAGCCCCCTGGGGGGAGGGACTGAAGCTTTCTTT.

This chain joins TRBV29-1 and TRBJ1-2, with a tentative D call TRBD1 (5 bases). The CDR3 is 10 amino acids. Germline V gene sequence: CDR1 SQVTM, CDR2 ANQGSEA. V was trimmed by 5 bases and J by 8 bases, leaving 9 bases between them. CDR3 in DNA: TGCAGCGTTTGGGGCTCCGGCTACACCTTC. Protein: CSVWGSGYTF.

J is TRBJ1-2 and V is TRBV6-1, with TRBD1 as a possible D gene (6 bases). From germline, CDR1 is MNHNS and CDR2 SASEGT. The CDR3 covers 15 residues. Trimming stripped 3 bases from V and 1 base from J, with 12 bases between. Here the CDR3 reads CASSDRGTYNYGYTF. The DNA for the CDR3 is TGTGCCAGCAGTGACAGGGGTACCTATAACTATGGCTACACCTTC.

The gene calls are TRBV10-3 and TRBJ2-7, with 7 bases lining up with TRBD1. J gave up 4 bases and V 11 bases, and 5 bases lay outside the gene matches. Germline loops: CDR1 ENHRY, CDR2 SYGVKD. The CDR3 totals 11 residues. The CDR3 region is CASWTGYEQYF. The CDR3 DNA is TGTGCCTCCTGGACAGGTTACGAGCAGTACTTC.